This T cell receptor (beta chain) appears in the sequencing data of a study of shared clonotypes between healthy human individuals. General study findings and limits: Researchers found naive subsets generally carried larger estimated richness than memory subsets.

As regards this clone: Its antigen remains unidentified.

Germline assignment: CDR1 MNHEY and CDR2 SMNVEV (reference sequence). The CDR3 loop spans 14 amino acids. With 3 bases removed from V and 9 bases from J, the gap between germline ends came to 12 bases. Repertoires were generated with immunoSEQ multiplex PCR, while TCRdb's copy carries only in-frame clones and drops some. The sample lists some 2 million clones, over 85% occurring once. The V gene is TRBV27, the J gene TRBJ1-6; maybe TRBD1 (6 bases). The sequencing input was naive CD4+ T cells sorted from blood. As to subset: CD45RA+ positively selected. The TCR was taken from a man younger than 35 in good health. The CDR3 reads CASSLSRGGSPLHF. In DNA form, the CDR3 reads TGTGCCAGCAGTTTGAGCAGGGGAGGTTCACCCCTCCACTTT.